A selection of T cell receptor beta chains follows, all from one sample in a study of Tregs in tolerant kidney transplant recipients. Measured with immunoSEQ multiplex PCR; TCRdb has only the in-frame clones, and not every one. Of about 240,000 clones in the sample, about 80% were seen once. Sequencing was carried out using CD4+ T cells from blood. These receptors were obtained from a human donor in good health. CDR3s include the opening cysteine and the closing phenylalanine or tryptophan. Fields, in order: clone size, D gene, J gene, V gene, CDR3 protein, CDR3 DNA. The D gene is left open where the match is weak. Rows may omit the clone size; those that give it use once, few, many or a size class.

once . TRBJ1-5 TRBV19 CASSLEPYQPQHF TGTGCCAGTAGTTTGGAGCCCTATCAGCCCCAGCATTTT
. . TRBJ2-7 TRBV4-2 CASSHPAHEQYF TGTGCCAGCAGCCACCCCGCCCACGAGCAGTACTTC
. . TRBJ1-4 TRBV11-2 CASSQFPAGRTNEKLFF TGTGCCAGCAGCCAATTCCCGGCAGGGCGGACTAATGAAAAACTGTTTTTT
. TRBD1 TRBJ2-7 TRBV5-6 CASSRDRAYEQYF TGTGCCAGCAGCCGTGACAGGGCCTACGAGCAGTACTTC
. TRBD1 TRBJ2-7 TRBV2 CASSESRDRGYTYEQYF TGTGCCAGCAGTGAATCAAGGGACAGGGGATACACCTACGAGCAGTACTTC
. . TRBJ2-2 TRBV14 CASSQDFGARNTGELFF TGTGCCAGCAGCCAAGACTTCGGCGCCCGAAACACCGGGGAGCTGTTTTTT
. . TRBJ2-3 TRBV19 CASSTPGVSTDTQYF TGTGCCAGTAGTACCCCAGGGGTAAGCACAGATACGCAGTATTTT
. TRBD1 TRBJ1-1 TRBV19 CASSRQGRVTEAFF TGTGCCAGTAGCCGACAGGGAAGGGTCACTGAAGCTTTCTTT
few . TRBJ2-5 TRBV18 CASSPWGSRETQYF TGTGCCAGCTCACCCTGGGGTAGCCGGGAGACCCAGTACTTC
. . TRBJ2-7 TRBV7-8 CASSAYPGDMTYEQYF TGTGCCAGCAGCGCGTACCCGGGCGACATGACCTACGAGCAGTACTTC
. . TRBJ2-3 TRBV10-3 CAISDQRALDTQYF TGTGCCATCAGTGACCAGCGGGCGCTAGATACGCAGTATTTT
few . TRBJ2-5 TRBV6-5 CASSYSGREYQETQYF TGTGCCAGCAGTTACTCAGGCAGGGAATACCAAGAGACCCAGTACTTC
once TRBD2 TRBJ2-3 TRBV5-3 CAGLRGNPHADTQYF TGTGCCGGATTGCGGGGGAACCCGCACGCAGATACGCAGTATTTT
few . TRBJ2-1 TRBV6-6 CASSSRGTHNEQFF TGTGCCAGCAGTTCACGAGGAACCCACAATGAGCAGTTCTTC
. . TRBJ1-1 TRBV25-1 CASSEGQGRLGAFF TGTGCCAGCAGTGAAGGGCAGGGTCGCCTGGGGGCTTTCTTT
. . TRBJ2-7 TRBV11-3 CASSSQGGYEQYF TGTGCCAGCAGCTCCCAGGGAGGCTACGAGCAGTACTTC
. . TRBJ1-2 TRBV10-3 CAIRGDGTLYGYTF TGTGCCATCAGGGGGGACGGGACACTCTATGGCTACACCTTC
. . TRBJ1-4 TRBV5-1 CASSSMTPNEKLFF TGCGCCAGCAGCTCTATGACGCCTAATGAAAAACTGTTTTTT
. TRBD1 TRBJ2-3 TRBV10-1 CASSGGQGRDTQYF TGCGCCAGCAGTGGAGGACAGGGGAGGGATACGCAGTATTTT
once TRBD2 TRBJ2-7 TRBV5-1 CASSLTGTSGFYEQYF TGCGCCAGCAGCCTCACTGGGACTAGCGGCTTCTACGAGCAGTACTTC
. . TRBJ2-2 TRBV11-2 CASSLNDPTGELFF TGTGCCAGCAGCTTAAATGATCCCACCGGGGAGCTGTTTTTT
. . TRBJ2-1 TRBV7-2 CASSPTVYNEQFF TGTGCCAGCAGCCCGACAGTCTACAATGAGCAGTTCTTC
. TRBD1 TRBJ1-5 TRBV5-1 CASSPGQGDQPQHF TGCGCCAGCAGCCCAGGACAGGGGGATCAGCCCCAGCATTTT
. . TRBJ1-2 TRBV5-1 CASSNTGSDGYTF TGCGCCAGCAGTAATACAGGGTCGGATGGCTACACCTTC
. . TRBJ1-4 TRBV30 CAWSVKGGNEKLFF TGTGCCTGGAGTGTAAAGGGGGGAAATGAAAAACTGTTTTTT
. . TRBJ1-1 TRBV2 CASNTGLRNTEAFF TGTGCCAGCAATACAGGGCTCAGGAACACTGAAGCTTTCTTT
. . TRBJ1-2 TRBV5-1 CASRADVLYGYTF TGCGCCAGCAGGGCAGACGTTCTCTATGGCTACACCTTC
. TRBD1 TRBJ2-7 TRBV19 CASSMGTGAYEQYF TGTGCCAGTAGTATGGGGACAGGGGCTTACGAGCAGTACTTC
. . TRBJ1-1 TRBV5-1 CASSPVENTEAFF TGCGCCAGCAGCCCCGTCGAAAACACTGAAGCTTTCTTT